Many counts were recorded for the clone carrying this TCR beta chain. The source of the sample is a study of metastatic and nonmetastatic thyroid tumors. Across the study: From malignant and benign thyroid patients, repertoires in blood and in tumor or nodule tissue were compared.

TCRdb reprocessed the PCR reads via MiXCR. The profile shows some 15,000 clones, about 23% of them singletons. The length of the CDR3 is 14 residues. CDR1 MNHNS and CDR2 SASEGT come from the germline V gene. V shed 2 bases and J shed 9 bases, with 16 bases lying between them. No patient had received any treatment before thyroid surgery. This clonotype was sampled from a male donor with papillary thyroid cancer or a benign thyroid nodule (not recorded which). Some clones in this sample may be carry-over from other donors' samples. V and J are TRBV6-1 and TRBJ2-5; D remains unclear. What was sequenced was blood. DNA of the CDR3: TGTGCCAGCAGTGAATATACCGGATTGGCGGCCCAGTACTTC. It codes for CASSEYTGLAAQYF.